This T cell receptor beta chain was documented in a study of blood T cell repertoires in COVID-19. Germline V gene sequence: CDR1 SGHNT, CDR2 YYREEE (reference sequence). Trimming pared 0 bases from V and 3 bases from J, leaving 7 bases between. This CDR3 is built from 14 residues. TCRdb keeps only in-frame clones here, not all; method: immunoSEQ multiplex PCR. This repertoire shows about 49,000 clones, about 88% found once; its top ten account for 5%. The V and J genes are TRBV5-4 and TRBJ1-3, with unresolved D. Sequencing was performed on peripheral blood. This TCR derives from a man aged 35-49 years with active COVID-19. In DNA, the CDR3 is TGTGCCAGCAGCTTGGGAGGGAGTGGAAACACCATATATTTT. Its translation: CASSLGGSGNTIYF.